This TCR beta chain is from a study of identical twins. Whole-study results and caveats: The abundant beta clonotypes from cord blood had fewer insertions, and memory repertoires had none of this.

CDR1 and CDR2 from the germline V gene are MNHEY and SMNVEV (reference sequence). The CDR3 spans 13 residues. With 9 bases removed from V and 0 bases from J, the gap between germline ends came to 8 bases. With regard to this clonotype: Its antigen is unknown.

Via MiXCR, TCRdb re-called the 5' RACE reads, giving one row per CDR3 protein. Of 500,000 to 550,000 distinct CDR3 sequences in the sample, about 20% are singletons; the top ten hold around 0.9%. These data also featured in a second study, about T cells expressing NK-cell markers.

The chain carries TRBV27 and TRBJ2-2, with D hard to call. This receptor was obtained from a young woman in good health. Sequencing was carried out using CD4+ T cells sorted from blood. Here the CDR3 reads CASNRANTGELFF. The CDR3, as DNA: TGTGCCAGTAACCGGGCGAACACCGGGGAGCTGTTTTTT.